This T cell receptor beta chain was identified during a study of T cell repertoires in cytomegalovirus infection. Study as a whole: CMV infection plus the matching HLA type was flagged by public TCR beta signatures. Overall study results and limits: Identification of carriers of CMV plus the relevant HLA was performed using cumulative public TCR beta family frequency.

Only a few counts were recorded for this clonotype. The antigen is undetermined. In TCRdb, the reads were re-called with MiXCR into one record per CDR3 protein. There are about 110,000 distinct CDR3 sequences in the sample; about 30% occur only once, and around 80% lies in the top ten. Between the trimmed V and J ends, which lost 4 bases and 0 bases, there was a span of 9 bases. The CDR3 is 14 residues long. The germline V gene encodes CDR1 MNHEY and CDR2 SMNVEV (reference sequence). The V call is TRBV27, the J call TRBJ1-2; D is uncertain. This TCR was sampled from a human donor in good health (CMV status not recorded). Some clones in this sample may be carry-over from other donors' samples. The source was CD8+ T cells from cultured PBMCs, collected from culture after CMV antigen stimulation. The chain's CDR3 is CASSSGRPNYGYTF. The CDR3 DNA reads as TGTGCCAGCAGTTCAGGCAGACCTAACTATGGCTACACCTTC.